Sequencing of this T cell receptor beta chain was carried out in a study of blood T cell repertoires in COVID-19. Cohort 3 donors were reported recovered after two negative PCRs, clearance, or symptom resolution. The data were produced by immunoSEQ multiplex PCR, yet TCRdb's version contains in-frame clones alone and is incomplete. Of 260,000 or so clones listed, around 85% are singletons. Sequences were obtained from PBMCs or T cells enriched from blood (not recorded which). This clonotype originated in a woman aged 50 to 65 who had recovered from COVID-19.

The CDR3 DNA is TGTGCCAGCAGCGGACGGCTGGGGGGGGAAAAACTGTTTTTT. It encodes CASSGRLGGEKLFF. This sequence joins TRBV9 and TRBJ1-4, with TRBD1 as a possible D gene (5 bases). Per germline, CDR1 SGDLS and CDR2 YYNGEE. This CDR3 region has 14 residues. Trimming removed 3 bases from V and 8 bases from J, with 14 bases in between.